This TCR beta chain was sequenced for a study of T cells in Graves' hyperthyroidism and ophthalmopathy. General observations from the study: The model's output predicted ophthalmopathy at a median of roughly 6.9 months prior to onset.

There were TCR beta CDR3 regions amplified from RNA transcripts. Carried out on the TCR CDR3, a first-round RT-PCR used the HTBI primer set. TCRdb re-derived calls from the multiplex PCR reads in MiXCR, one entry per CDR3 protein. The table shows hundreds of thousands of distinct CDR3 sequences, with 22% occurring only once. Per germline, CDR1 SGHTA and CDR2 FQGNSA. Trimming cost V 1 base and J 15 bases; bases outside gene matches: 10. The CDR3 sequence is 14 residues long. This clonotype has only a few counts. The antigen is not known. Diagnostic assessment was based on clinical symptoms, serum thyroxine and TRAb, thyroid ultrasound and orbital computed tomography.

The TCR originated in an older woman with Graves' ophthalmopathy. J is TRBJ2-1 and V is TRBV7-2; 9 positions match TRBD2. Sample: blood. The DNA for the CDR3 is TGTGCCAGCAGCTTAGTCCCTAGCGGGGATATTTGGTTCTTC. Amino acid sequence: CASSLVPSGDIWFF.